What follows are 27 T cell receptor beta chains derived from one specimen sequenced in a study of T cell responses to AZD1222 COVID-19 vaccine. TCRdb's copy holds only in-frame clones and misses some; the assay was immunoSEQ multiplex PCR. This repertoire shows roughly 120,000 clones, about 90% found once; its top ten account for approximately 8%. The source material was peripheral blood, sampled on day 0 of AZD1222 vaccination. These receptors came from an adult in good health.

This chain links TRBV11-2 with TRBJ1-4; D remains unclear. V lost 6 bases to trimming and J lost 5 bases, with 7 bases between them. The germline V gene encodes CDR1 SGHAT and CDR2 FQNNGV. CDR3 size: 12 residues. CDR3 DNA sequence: TGTGCCAGCAGGGGGTTAAATGAAAAACTGTTTTTT. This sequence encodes CASRGLNEKLFF.

The CDR3 here is CASKLGQSNQPQHF. DNA for the CDR3: TGTGCCAGCAAGTTAGGGCAGAGCAATCAGCCCCAGCATTTT. The chain uses TRBV6-6 and TRBJ1-5, with D unclear. V lost 7 bases and J 1 base, leaving 11 bases between the germline ends. The CDR3 length is 14 residues. Germline V CDR1 and CDR2: MNHNY, SVGAGI (reference sequence).

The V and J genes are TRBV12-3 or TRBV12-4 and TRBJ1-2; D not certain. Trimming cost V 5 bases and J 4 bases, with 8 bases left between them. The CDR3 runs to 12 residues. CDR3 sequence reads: CASSEKVYGYTF. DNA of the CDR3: TGTGCCAGCAGTGAGAAGGTCTATGGCTACACCTTC.

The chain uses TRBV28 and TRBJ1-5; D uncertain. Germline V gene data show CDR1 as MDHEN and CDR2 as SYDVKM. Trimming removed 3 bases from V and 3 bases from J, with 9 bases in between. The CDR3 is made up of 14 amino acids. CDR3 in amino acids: CASSFTEYNQPQHF. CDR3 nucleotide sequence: TGTGCCAGCAGTTTCACCGAGTACAATCAGCCCCAGCATTTT. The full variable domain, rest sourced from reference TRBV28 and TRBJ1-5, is DVKVTQSSRYLVKRTGEKVFLECVQDMDHENMFWYRQDPGLGLRLIYFSYDVKMKEKGDIPEGYSVSREKKERFSLILESASTNQTSMYLCASSFTEYNQPQHFGDGTRLSIL.

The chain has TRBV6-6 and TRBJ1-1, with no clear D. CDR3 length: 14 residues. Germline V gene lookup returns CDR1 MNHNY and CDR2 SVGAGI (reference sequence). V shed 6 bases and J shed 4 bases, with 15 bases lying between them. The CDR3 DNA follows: TGTGCCAGCAGGGTTGGGGTGTTAGGCACTGAAGCTTTCTTT. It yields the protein CASRVGVLGTEAFF.

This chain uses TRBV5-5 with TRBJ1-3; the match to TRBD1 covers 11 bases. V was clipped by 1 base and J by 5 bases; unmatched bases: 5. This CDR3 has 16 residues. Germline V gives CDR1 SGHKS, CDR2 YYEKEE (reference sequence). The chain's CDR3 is CASSLRDRGKRNTIYF. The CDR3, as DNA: TGTGCCAGCAGCTTGAGGGACAGGGGGAAGAGAAACACCATATATTTT. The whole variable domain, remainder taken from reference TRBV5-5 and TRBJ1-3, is DAGVTQSPTHLIKTRGQQVTLRCSPISGHKSVSWYQQVLGQGPQFIFQYYEKEERGRGNFPDRFSARQFPNYSSELNVNALLLGDSALYLCASSLRDRGKRNTIYFGEGSWLTVV.

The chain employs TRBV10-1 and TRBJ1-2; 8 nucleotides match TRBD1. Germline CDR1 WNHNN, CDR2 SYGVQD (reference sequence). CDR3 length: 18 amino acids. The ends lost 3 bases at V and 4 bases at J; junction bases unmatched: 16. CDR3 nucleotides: TGCGCCAGCAGTGAAGCCTTACCCGGACAGGGCTCTAGCTATGGCTACACCTTC. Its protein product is CASSEALPGQGSSYGYTF.

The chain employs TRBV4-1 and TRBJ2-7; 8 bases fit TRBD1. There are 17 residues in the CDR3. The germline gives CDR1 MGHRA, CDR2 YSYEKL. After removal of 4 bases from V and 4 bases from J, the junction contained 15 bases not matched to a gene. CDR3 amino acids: CASSRQGAINEQYEQYF. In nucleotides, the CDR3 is TGCGCCAGCAGCCGCCAGGGGGCTATCAACGAGCAATACGAGCAGTACTTC.

The CDR3 sequence is CASMDRGASVNQPQHF. DNA for the CDR3: TGTGCCAGCATGGACAGGGGAGCCTCCGTCAATCAGCCCCAGCATTTT. This rearrangement joins TRBV27 to TRBJ1-5; 9 bases agree with TRBD1. This CDR3 has 16 residues. V was pared by 7 bases and J by 3 bases, with 10 bases of the junction left unmatched. CDR1 is MNHEY and CDR2 is SMNVEV in the germline V gene (reference sequence).

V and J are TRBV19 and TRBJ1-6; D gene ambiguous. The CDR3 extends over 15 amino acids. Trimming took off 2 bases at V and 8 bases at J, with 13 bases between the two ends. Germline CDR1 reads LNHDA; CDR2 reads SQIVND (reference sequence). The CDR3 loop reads CASSIKRSGDSPLHF. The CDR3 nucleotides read TGTGCCAGTAGTATAAAGAGGTCCGGGGATTCACCCCTCCACTTT.

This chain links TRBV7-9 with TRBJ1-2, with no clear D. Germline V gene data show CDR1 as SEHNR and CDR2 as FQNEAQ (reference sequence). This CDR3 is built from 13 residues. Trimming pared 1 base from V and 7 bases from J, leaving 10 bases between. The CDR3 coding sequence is TGTGCCAGCAGCTTAGGAACCCTGGCTGGCTACACCTTC. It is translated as CASSLGTLAGYTF.

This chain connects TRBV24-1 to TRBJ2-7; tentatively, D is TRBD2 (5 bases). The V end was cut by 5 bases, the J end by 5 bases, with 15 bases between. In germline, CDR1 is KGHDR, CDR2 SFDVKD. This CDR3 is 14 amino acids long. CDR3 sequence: CATSVEGNRDEQYF. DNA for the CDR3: TGTGCCACCAGTGTCGAGGGAAATCGGGACGAGCAGTACTTC.

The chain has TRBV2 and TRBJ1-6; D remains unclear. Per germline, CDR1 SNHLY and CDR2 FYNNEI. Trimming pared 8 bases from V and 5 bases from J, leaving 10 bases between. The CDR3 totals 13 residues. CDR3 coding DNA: TGTGCCAGCTGGAGTCCTCATAATTCACCCCTCCACTTT. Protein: CASWSPHNSPLHF.

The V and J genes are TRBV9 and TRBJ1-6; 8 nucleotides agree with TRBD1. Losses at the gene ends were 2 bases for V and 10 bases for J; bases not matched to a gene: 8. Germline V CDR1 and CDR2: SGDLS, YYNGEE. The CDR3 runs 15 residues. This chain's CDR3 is CASSVGQGVKSPLHF. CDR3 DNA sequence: TGTGCCAGCAGCGTCGGACAGGGAGTTAAGTCACCCCTCCACTTT.

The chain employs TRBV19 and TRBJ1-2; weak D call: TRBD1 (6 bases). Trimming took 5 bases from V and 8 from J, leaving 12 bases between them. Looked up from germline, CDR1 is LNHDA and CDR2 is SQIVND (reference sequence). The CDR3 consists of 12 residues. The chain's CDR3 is CASSGQLGGYTF. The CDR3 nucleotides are TGTGCCAGTAGTGGACAGCTGGGAGGCTACACCTTC. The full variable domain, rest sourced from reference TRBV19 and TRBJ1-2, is DGGITQSPKYLFRKEGQNVTLSCEQNLNHDAMYWYRQDPGQGLRLIYYSQIVNDFQKGDIAEGYSVSREKKESFPLTVTSAQKNPTAFYLCASSGQLGGYTFGSGTRLTVV.

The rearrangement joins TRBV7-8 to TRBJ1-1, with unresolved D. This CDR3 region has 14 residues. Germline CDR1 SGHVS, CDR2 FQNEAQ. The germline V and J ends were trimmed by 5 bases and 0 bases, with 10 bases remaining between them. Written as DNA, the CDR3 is TGTGCCAGCAGCCCTCCAGTTATGAACACTGAAGCTTTCTTT. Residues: CASSPPVMNTEAFF.

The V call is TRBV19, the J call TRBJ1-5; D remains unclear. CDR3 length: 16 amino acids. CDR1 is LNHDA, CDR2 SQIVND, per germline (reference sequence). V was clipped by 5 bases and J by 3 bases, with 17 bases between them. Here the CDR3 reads CASSALTGWDNQPQHF. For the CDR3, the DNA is TGTGCCAGTAGTGCCCTGACGGGGTGGGACAATCAGCCCCAGCATTTT.

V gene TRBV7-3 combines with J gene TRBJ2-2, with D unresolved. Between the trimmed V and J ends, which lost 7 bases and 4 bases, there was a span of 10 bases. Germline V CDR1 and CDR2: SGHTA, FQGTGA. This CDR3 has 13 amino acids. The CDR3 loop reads CASNMIGTGELFF. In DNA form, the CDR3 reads TGTGCCAGCAATATGATAGGCACCGGGGAGCTGTTTTTT.

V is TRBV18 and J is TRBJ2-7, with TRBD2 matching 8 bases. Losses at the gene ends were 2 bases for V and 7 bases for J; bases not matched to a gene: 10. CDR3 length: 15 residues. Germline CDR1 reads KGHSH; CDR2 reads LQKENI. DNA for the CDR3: TGTGCCAGCTCACCAGACAGCGGGGGCCTGGGGGAGCAGTACTTC. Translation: CASSPDSGGLGEQYF.

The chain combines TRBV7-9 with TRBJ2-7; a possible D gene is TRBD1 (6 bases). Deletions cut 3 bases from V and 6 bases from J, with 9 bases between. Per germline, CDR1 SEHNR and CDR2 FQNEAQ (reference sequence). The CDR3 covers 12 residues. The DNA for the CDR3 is TGTGCCAGCAGCTTGGCAGGGGTCGAGCAGTACTTC. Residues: CASSLAGVEQYF.

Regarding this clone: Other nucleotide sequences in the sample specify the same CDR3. The CDR3: CASSYSGGVSDSPLHF. As DNA, the CDR3 is TGTGCCAGCAGTTACTCGGGAGGGGTATCCGATTCACCCCTCCACTTT. The genes are TRBV6-6 and TRBJ1-6, with TRBD1 as a possible D gene (5 bases). The germline V and J ends were trimmed by 0 bases and 8 bases, with 14 bases remaining between them. In germline, CDR1 is MNHNY, CDR2 SVGAGI (reference sequence). CDR3 size: 16 residues.

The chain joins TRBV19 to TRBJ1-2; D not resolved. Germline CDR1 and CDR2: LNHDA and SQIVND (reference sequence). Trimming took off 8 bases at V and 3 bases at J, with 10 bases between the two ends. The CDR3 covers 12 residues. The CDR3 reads CASYQPYYGYTF. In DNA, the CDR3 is TGTGCCAGTTACCAGCCCTACTATGGCTACACCTTC.

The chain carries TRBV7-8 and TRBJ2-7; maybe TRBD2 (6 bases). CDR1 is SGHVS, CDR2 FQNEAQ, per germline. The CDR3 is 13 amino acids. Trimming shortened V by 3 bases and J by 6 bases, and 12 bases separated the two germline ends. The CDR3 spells CASSFGGFGEQYF. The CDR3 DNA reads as TGTGCCAGCAGCTTCGGGGGATTCGGCGAGCAGTACTTC.

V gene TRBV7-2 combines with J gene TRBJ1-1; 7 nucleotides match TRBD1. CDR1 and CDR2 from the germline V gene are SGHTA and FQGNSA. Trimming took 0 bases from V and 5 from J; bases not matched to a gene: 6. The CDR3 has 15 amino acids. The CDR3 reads CASSLARGTATEAFF. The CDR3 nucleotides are TGTGCCAGCAGCTTAGCAAGGGGGACAGCAACTGAAGCTTTCTTT.

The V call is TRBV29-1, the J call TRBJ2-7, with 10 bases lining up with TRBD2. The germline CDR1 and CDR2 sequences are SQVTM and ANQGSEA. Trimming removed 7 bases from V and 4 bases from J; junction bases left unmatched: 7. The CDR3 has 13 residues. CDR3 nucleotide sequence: TGCAGCGGATTACTAGCGGGGTCGTACGAGCAGTACTTC. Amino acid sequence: CSGLLAGSYEQYF.

The CDR3 reads CASSHPSGGYEQYF. The CDR3 nucleotides are TGCGCCAGCAGCCATCCCAGCGGGGGTTACGAGCAGTACTTC. The rearrangement uses TRBV4-1 and TRBJ2-7; 8 bases map to TRBD2. The V and J ends lost 3 bases and 4 bases, in that order; junction bases with no gene match: 5. This CDR3 contains 14 residues. CDR1 MGHRA and CDR2 YSYEKL come from the germline V gene.

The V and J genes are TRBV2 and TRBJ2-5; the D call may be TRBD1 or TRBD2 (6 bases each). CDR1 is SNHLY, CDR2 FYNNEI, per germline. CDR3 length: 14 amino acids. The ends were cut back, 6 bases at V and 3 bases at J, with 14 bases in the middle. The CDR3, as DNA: TGTGCCAGCAGCTTTGGGGGGCCCGAAGAGACCCAGTACTTC. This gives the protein CASSFGGPEETQYF.